This T cell receptor beta chain stems from a study of T-cell reconstitution after alpha-beta-depleted transplantation in children. The sample holds a few counts of this clonotype. The germline CDR1 and CDR2 sequences are SQVTM and ANQGSEA. This CDR3 comprises 16 residues. V was pared by 0 bases and J by 0 bases, with 15 bases between. Preparation of the TCRbeta library was carried out with unique molecular identifiers. MiXCR, applied by TCRdb to the PCR reads, yields one record per CDR3 protein. The repertoire has approximately 270,000 distinct CDR3 sequences, more than 9% of them found once; the top ten carry around a tenth.

The chain recombines TRBV29-1 with TRBJ2-7, with a tentative D call TRBD1 (6 bases). The source was PBMCs from the stem cell graft donor, collected from the stem cell graft. The receptor comes from a human donor who donated a stem cell graft to a child with SCID. The CDR3 spells CSVEDSRQGSSYEQYF. CDR3 sequence (DNA): TGCAGCGTTGAAGATAGTAGGCAGGGGAGCTCCTACGAGCAGTACTTC.